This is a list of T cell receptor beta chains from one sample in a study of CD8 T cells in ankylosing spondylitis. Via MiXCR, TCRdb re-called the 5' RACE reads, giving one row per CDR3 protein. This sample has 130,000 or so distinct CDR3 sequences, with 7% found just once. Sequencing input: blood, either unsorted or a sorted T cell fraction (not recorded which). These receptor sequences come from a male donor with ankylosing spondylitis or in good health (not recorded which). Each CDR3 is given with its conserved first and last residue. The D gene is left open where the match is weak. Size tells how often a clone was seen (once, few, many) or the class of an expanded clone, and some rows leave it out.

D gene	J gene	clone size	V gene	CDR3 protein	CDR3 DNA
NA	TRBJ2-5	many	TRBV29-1	CSTGTPQETQYF	TGCAGCACCGGGACACCCCAAGAGACCCAGTACTTC
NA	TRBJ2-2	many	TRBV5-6	CASSSKQGTGELFF	TGTGCCAGCAGCTCAAAGCAGGGGACCGGGGAGCTGTTTTTT
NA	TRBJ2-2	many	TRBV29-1	CSVVRLKNTGELFF	TGCAGCGTGGTAAGACTGAAGAACACCGGGGAGCTGTTTTTT
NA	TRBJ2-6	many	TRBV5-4	CASSSQGFSGANVLTF	TGTGCCAGCAGCTCACAGGGATTCTCTGGGGCCAACGTCCTGACTTTC
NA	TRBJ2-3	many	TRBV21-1	CASSKVRGRAPDTQYF	TGTGCCAGCAGCAAAGTAAGGGGGAGGGCCCCAGATACGCAGTATTTT
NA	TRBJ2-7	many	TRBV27	CASSFRGNYEQYF	TGTGCCAGCAGTTTTCGGGGAAACTACGAGCAGTACTTC
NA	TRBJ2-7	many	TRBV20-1	CSARLANEQYF	TGCAGTGCTAGACTAGCTAACGAGCAGTACTTC
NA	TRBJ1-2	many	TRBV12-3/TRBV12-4	CASSFAGKDYGYTF	TGTGCCAGCAGTTTCGCGGGGAAGGACTATGGCTACACCTTC
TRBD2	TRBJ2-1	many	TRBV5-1	CASSLGEGNNEQFF	TGCGCCAGCAGCTTAGGGGAGGGGAACAATGAGCAGTTCTTC
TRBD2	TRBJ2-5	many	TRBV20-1	CSASGTSGRGETQYF	TGCAGTGCTAGTGGGACTAGCGGGAGGGGGGAGACCCAGTACTTC
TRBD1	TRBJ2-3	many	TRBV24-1	CATSETRTGTTDTQYF	TGTGCCACCAGTGAAACCAGGACAGGAACCACAGATACGCAGTATTTT
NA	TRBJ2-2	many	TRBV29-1	CSVGRGDLESTGELFF	TGCAGCGTCGGTCGCGGAGATTTGGAGAGCACCGGGGAGCTGTTTTTT
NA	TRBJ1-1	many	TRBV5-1	CASSLAPESGTEAFF	TGCGCCAGCAGCTTGGCCCCAGAGTCGGGCACTGAAGCTTTCTTT
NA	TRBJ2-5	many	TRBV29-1	CSVDLSQETQYF	TGCAGCGTTGATCTATCCCAAGAGACCCAGTACTTC
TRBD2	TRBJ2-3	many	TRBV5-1	CASKGGGLASPGDTQYF	TGCGCCAGCAAGGGGGGCGGACTAGCGTCCCCAGGGGATACGCAGTATTTT
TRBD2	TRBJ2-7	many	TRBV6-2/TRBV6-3	CASSYRTSGSQSYEQYF	TGTGCCAGCAGTTACAGGACTAGCGGGAGTCAGTCCTACGAGCAGTACTTC
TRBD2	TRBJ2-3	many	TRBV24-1	CATSAGGVWADTQYF	TGTGCCACCTCAGCGGGAGGAGTTTGGGCAGATACGCAGTATTTT
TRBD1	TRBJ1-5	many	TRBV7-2	CASSSDRGNQPQHF	TGTGCCAGCAGCTCGGACAGGGGGAATCAGCCCCAGCATTTT
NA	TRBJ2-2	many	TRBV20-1	CSARVGGSTGELFF	TGCAGTGCTAGAGTTGGGGGTAGCACCGGGGAGCTGTTTTTT
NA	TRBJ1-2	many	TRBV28	CASSFMQSYGYTF	TGTGCCAGCAGCTTCATGCAGTCCTATGGCTACACCTTC
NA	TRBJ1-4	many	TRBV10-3	CAISESKGQANEKLFF	TGTGCCATCAGTGAGTCCAAGGGACAAGCTAATGAAAAACTGTTTTTT
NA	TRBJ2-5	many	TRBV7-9	CASSLVTMRETQYF	TGTGCCAGCAGCTTAGTAACCATGCGGGAGACCCAGTACTTC
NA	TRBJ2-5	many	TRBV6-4	CASSEVRGETQYF	TGTGCCAGCAGTGAGGTTCGCGGGGAGACCCAGTACTTC
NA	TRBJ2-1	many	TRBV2	CASTRTDSYNEQFF	TGTGCCAGCACGAGGACAGACTCCTACAATGAGCAGTTCTTC
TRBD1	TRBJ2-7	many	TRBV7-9	CASSDRTGGSYEQYF	TGTGCCAGCAGCGATAGGACAGGGGGTTCCTACGAGCAGTACTTC
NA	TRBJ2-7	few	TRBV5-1	CASSAWSGTYEQYF	TGCGCCAGCAGCGCCTGGAGCGGAACCTACGAGCAGTACTTC
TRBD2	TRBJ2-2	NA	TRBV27	CASRRTSGPFGELFF	TGTGCCAGCAGAAGGACTAGCGGCCCCTTCGGGGAGCTGTTTTTT
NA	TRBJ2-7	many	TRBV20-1	CSARVGRDEQYF	TGCAGTGCTAGGGTGGGACGAGACGAGCAGTACTTC
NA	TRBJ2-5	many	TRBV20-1	CSAREDVTETQYF	TGCAGTGCTAGAGAGGACGTAACGGAGACCCAGTACTTC
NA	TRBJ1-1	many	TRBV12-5	CASGLRGDTEAFF	TGTGCTAGTGGTTTGCGGGGGGACACTGAAGCTTTCTTT
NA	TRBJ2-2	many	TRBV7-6	CASSPTPRTGELFF	TGTGCCAGCAGCCCCACCCCACGCACCGGGGAGCTGTTTTTT
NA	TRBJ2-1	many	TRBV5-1	CASSLRTEPLNEQFF	TGCGCCAGCAGCTTGCGAACAGAACCGCTCAATGAGCAGTTCTTC
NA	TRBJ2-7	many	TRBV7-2	CASSFSLPRYEQYF	TGTGCCAGCAGCTTCTCGCTTCCGCGGTACGAGCAGTACTTC
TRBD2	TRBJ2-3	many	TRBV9	CASSVATTSTTYSTDTQYF	TGTGCCAGCAGCGTAGCTACGACTAGCACTACTTATAGCACAGATACGCAGTATTTT
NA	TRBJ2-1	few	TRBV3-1	CASSQDAGFLGNEQFF	TGTGCCAGCAGCCAAGATGCGGGGTTCTTAGGAAATGAGCAGTTCTTC
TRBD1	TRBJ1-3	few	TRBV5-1	CASSFTGDAGNTIYF	TGCGCCAGCAGCTTCACAGGGGACGCTGGAAACACCATATATTTT